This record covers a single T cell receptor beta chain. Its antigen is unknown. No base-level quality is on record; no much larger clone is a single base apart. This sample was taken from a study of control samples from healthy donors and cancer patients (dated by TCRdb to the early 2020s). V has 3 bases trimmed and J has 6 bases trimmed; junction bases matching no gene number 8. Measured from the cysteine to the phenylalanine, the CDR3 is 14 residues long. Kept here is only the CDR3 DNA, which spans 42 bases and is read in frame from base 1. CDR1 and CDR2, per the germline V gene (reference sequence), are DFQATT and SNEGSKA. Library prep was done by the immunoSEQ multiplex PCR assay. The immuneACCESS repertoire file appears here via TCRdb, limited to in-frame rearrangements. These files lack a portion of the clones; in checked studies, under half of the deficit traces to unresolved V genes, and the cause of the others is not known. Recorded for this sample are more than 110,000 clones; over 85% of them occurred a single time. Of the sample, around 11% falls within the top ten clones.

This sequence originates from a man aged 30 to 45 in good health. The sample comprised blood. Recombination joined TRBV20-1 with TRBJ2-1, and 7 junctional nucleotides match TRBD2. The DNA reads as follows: TGCAGTGCTAGTGTGGCTAGCGGTTTCAATGAGCAGTTCTTC. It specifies CSASVASGFNEQFF.